A single sample is the source of the 7 T cell receptor beta chains below, sequenced in a study of beta chain features in type 1 diabetes. Sequencing targeted expressed TCRB transcripts, as all isolated RNA had been reverse transcribed. The table came from immunoSEQ multiplex PCR; TCRdb's copy has only in-frame clones and leaves some out. Here the sample spans 200,000 to 250,000 clones, under 13% being singletons. The sequenced sample was central memory CD4+ T cells from blood. These receptors were taken from a man aged 18 to 30 in good health.

The V and J genes are TRBV6-5 and TRBJ1-2, with D perhaps matching TRBD1 (6 bases). The V gene's germline CDR1 is MNHEY and CDR2 SVGAGI. Trimming shortened V by 5 bases and J by 8 bases, and 15 bases separated the two germline ends. The CDR3 has 13 residues. The CDR3 is CASSNRDVEGYTF. DNA for the CDR3: TGTGCCAGCAGTAACAGGGATGTGGAGGGCTACACCTTC.

The chain has TRBV18 and TRBJ2-6, with D tentatively TRBD1 (5 bases). The germline V and J ends were trimmed by 4 bases and 3 bases, with 10 bases remaining between them. CDR3 length: 15 residues. Germline-derived CDR1 and CDR2 are KGHSH and LQKENI. CDR3 sequence (DNA): TGTGCCAGCTCACTTCAGGGCGGTGGGGCCAACGTCCTGACTTTC. This gives the protein CASSLQGGGANVLTF.

This clone has only a few counts. The gene calls are TRBV7-2 and TRBJ2-7; D is undetermined. Germline V gives CDR1 SGHTA, CDR2 FQGNSA. This CDR3 comprises 12 residues. Trimming took off 3 bases at V and 7 bases at J, with 10 bases between the two ends. CDR3 region: CASSFALGEQYF. The CDR3 DNA reads as TGTGCCAGCAGCTTCGCGTTAGGGGAGCAGTACTTC.

A word on this clone: Its ends do not fully match the called genes, so a read error is possible. V and J are TRBV7-6 and TRBJ1-5, with D possibly TRBD1 on 6 matching bases. Germline V gene sequence: CDR1 SGHVS, CDR2 FNYEAQ. CDR3 length equals 14 residues. This CDR3 is CASSLAGENQPQHF. CDR3 bases: TGTGCCAGCAGCCTAGCAGGGGAGAATCAGCCCCAGCATTTT.

This clone appeared many times. The chain employs TRBV4-2 and TRBJ2-1; 7 bases align to TRBD2. CDR1 and CDR2 (germline): LGHNA, YNFKEQ. The CDR3 is 13 residues long. The ends lost 4 bases at V and 9 bases at J; junction bases unmatched: 6. CDR3 sequence (DNA): TGTGCCAGCAGCCGAGAAACTAGCGCTGAGCAGTTCTTC. Translated, it gives CASSRETSAEQFF.

The chain uses TRBV29-1 and TRBJ2-6; D is possibly TRBD1 (6 bases). The germline V gene has CDR1 SQVTM and CDR2 ANQGSEA. Between the trimmed V and J ends, which lost 7 bases and 4 bases, there was a span of 20 bases. The CDR3 totals 16 residues. CDR3 nucleotide sequence: TGCAGCGGTTACAGGGAAACGAGGTCGGGGGCCAACGTCCTGACTTTC. Its translation: CSGYRETRSGANVLTF.

The chain joins TRBV7-3 to TRBJ2-2; 11 bases map to TRBD1. The V gene's germline CDR1 is SGHTA and CDR2 FQGTGA. The V segment lost 8 bases and the J segment 5 bases; nucleotides outside the gene matches: 10. The CDR3 totals 16 residues. The CDR3 loop reads CASSNAGTGGTGELFF. In DNA, the CDR3 is TGTGCCAGCTCGAACGCCGGGACAGGGGGGACCGGGGAGCTGTTTTTT.